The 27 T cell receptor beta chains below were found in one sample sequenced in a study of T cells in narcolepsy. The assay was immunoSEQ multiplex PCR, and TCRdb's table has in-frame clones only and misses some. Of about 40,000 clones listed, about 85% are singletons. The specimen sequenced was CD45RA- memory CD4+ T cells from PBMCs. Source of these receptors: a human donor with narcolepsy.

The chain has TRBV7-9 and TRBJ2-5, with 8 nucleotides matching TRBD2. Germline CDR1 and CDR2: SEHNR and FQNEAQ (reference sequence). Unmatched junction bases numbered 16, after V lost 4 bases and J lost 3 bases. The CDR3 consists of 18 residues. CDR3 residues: CASSSVGGGRQSKETQYF. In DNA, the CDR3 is TGTGCCAGCAGCTCGGTCGGGGGGGGTCGACAAAGCAAAGAGACCCAGTACTTC.

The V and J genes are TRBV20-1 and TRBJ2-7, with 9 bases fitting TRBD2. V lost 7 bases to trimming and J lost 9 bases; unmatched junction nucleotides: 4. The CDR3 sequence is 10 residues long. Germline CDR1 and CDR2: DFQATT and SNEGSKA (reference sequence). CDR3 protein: CSVSGGAQYF. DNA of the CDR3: TGCAGTGTTAGCGGGGGTGCGCAGTACTTC.

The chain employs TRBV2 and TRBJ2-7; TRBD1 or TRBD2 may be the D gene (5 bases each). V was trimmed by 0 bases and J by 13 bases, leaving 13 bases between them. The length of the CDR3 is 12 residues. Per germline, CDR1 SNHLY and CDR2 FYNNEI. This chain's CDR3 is CASSEARAGCYF. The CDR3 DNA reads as TGTGCCAGCAGTGAAGCGCGGGCAGGGTGTTACTTC.

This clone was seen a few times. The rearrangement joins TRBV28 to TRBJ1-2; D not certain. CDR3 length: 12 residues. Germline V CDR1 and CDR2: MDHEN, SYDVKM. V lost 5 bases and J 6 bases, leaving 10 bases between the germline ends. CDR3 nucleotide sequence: TGTGCCAGCAGTCAAATGGGGAATGGCTACACCTTC. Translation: CASSQMGNGYTF.

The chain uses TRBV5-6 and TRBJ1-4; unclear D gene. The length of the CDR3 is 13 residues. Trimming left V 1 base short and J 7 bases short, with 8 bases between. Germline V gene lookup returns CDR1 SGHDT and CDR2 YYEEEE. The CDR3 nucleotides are TGTGCCAGCAGCTTGCCGACTGCTGAAAAACTGTTTTTT. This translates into CASSLPTAEKLFF. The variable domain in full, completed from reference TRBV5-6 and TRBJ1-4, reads DAGVTQSPTHLIKTRGQQVTLRCSPKSGHDTVSWYQQALGQGPQFIFQYYEEEERQRGNFPDRFSGHQFPNYSSELNVNALLLGDSALYLCASSLPTAEKLFFGSGTQLSVL.

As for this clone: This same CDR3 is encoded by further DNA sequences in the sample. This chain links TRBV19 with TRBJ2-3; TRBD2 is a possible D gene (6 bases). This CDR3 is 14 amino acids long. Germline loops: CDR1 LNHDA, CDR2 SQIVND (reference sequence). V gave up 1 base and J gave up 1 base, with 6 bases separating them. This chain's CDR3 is CASSIGLGTDTQYF. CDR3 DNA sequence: TGTGCCAGTAGTATAGGACTAGGCACAGATACGCAGTATTTT.

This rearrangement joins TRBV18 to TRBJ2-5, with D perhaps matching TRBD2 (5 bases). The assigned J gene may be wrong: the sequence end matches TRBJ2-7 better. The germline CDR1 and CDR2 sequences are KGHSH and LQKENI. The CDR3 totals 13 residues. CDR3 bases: TGTGCCAGCTCACCTGCGGGCTCCTACGAGCAGTACTTC. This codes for CASSPAGSYEQYF.

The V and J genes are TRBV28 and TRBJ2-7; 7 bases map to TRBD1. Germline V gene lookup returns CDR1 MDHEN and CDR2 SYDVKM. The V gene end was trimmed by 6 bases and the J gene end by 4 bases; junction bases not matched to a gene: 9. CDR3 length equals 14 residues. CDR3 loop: CASRPPGQQYEQYF. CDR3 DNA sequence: TGTGCCAGCAGACCTCCGGGACAGCAATACGAGCAGTACTTC. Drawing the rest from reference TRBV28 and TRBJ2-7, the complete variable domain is DVKVTQSSRYLVKRTGEKVFLECVQDMDHENMFWYRQDPGLGLRLIYFSYDVKMKEKGDIPEGYSVSREKKERFSLILESASTNQTSMYLCASRPPGQQYEQYFGPGTRLTVT.

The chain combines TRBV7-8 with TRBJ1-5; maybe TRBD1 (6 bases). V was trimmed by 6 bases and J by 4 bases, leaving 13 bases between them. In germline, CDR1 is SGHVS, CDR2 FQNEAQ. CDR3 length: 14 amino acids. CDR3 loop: CASRLDSRNQPQHF. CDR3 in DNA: TGTGCCAGCAGGTTGGACAGTCGGAATCAGCCCCAGCATTTT.

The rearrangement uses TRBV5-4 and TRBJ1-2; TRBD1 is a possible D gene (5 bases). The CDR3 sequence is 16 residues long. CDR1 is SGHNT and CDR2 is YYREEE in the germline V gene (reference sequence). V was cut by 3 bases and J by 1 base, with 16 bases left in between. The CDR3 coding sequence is TGTGCCAGCAGCTCTGAAAGGGGACTGTTTAACTATGGCTACACCTTC. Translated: CASSSERGLFNYGYTF.

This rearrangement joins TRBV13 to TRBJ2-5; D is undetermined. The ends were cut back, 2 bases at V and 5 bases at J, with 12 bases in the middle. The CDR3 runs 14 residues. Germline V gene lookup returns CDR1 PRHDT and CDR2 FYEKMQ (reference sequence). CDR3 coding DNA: TGTGCCAGCAGCTTATCAGAGAGCCGCGAGACCCAGTACTTC. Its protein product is CASSLSESRETQYF.

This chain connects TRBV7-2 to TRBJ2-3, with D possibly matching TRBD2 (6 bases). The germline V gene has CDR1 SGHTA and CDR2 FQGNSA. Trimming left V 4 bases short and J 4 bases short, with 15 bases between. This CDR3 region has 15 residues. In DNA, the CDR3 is TGTGCCAGCAGCTCCACCGGGACTTGGTCAGATACGCAGTATTTT. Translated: CASSSTGTWSDTQYF.

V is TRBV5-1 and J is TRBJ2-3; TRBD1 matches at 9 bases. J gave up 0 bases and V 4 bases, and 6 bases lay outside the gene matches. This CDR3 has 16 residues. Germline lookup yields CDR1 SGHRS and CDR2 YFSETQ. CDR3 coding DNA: TGCGCCAGCAGCACGGTAGGGACAGGGAGCACAGATACGCAGTATTTT. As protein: CASSTVGTGSTDTQYF. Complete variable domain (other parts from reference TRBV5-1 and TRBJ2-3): KAGVTQTPRYLIKTRGQQVTLSCSPISGHRSVSWYQQTPGQGLQFLFEYFSETQRNKGNFPGRFSGRQFSNSRSEMNVSTLELGDSALYLCASSTVGTGSTDTQYFGPGTRLTVL.

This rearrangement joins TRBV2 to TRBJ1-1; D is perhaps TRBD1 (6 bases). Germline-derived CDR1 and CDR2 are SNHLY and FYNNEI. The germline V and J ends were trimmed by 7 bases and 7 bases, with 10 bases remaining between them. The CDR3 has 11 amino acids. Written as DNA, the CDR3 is TGTGCCAGCACCGCGGACAGTGAAGCTTTCTTT. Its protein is CASTADSEAFF.

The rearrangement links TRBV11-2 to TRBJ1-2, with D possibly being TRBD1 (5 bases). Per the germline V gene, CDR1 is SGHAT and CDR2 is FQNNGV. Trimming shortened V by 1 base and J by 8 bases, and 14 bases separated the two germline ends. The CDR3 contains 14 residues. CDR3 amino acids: CASSLAGRAGGYTF. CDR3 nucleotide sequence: TGTGCCAGCAGCTTAGCTGGCAGGGCAGGAGGCTACACCTTC.

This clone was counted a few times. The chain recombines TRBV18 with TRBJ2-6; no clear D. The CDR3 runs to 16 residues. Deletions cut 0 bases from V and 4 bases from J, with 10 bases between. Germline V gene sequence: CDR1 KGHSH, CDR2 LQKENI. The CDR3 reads CASSPPQAAGANVLTF. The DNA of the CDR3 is TGTGCCAGCTCACCACCGCAGGCGGCAGGGGCCAACGTCCTGACTTTC. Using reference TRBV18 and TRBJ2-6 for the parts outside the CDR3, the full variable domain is NAGVMQNPRHLVRRRGQEARLRCSPMKGHSHVYWYRQLPEEGLKFMVYLQKENIIDESGMPKERFSAEFPKEGPSILRIQQVVRGDSAAYFCASSPPQAAGANVLTFGAGSRLTVL.

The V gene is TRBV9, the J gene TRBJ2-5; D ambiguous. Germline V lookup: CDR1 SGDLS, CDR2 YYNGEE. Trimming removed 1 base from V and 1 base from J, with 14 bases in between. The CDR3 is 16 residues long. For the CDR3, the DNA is TGTGCCAGCAGCGTATCCCTCGGAGCGAGCCAAGAGACCCAGTACTTC. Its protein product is CASSVSLGASQETQYF.

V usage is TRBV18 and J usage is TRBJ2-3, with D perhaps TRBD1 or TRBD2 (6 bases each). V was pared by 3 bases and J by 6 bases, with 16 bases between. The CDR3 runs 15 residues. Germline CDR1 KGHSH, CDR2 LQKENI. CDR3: CASSPLTGAGDTQYF. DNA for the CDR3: TGTGCCAGCTCACCGTTGACGGGGGCCGGGGATACGCAGTATTTT.

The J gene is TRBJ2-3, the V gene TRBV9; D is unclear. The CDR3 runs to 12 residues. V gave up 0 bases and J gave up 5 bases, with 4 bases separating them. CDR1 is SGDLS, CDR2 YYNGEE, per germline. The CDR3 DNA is TGTGCCAGCAGCGTAGAACTAGATACGCAGTATTTT. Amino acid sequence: CASSVELDTQYF.

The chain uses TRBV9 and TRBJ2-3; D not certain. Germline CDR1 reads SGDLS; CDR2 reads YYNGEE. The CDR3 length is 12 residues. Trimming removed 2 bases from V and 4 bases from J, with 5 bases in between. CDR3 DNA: TGTGCCAGCAGCGTGGATCCAGATACGCAGTATTTT. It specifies CASSVDPDTQYF.

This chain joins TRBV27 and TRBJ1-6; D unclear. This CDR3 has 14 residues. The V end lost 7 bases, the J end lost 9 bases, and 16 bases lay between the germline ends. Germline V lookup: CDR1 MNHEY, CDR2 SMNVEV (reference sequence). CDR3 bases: TGTGCCAGCACCCCCAGTGGGTGGGCTTCACCCCTCCACTTT. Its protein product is CASTPSGWASPLHF.

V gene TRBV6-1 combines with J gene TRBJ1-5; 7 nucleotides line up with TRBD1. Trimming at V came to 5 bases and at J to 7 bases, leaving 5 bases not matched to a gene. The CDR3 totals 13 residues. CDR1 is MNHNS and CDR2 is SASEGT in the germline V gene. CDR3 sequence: CASSSGGGQPQHF. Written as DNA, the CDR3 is TGTGCCAGCAGTTCGGGAGGGGGCCAGCCCCAGCATTTT.

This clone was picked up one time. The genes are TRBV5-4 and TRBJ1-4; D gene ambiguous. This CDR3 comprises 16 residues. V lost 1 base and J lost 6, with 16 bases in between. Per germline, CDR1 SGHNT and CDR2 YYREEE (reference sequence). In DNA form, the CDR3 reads TGTGCCAGCAGCTTGAAGACCTCTGGACCTTATGAAAAACTGTTTTTT. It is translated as CASSLKTSGPYEKLFF.

Here the CDR3 DNA reads TGTGCTAGTGGTTTGCATAGGACTAGCGGGGGACCCGCGTACCAAGAGACCCAGTACTTC. It yields the protein CASGLHRTSGGPAYQETQYF. V gene TRBV12-5 combines with J gene TRBJ2-5, with 13 bases lining up with TRBD2. The CDR3 has 20 residues. The trim removed 2 bases at V and 0 bases at J, leaving 12 bases unmatched. The germline gives CDR1 LGHNT, CDR2 FRNRAP.

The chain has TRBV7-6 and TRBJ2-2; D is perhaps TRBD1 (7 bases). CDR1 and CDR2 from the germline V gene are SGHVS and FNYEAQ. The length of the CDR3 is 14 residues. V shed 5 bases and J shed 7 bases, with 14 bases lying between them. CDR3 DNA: TGTGCCAGCAGCCCGAGCAGGGGGGACGGGGAGCTGTTTTTT. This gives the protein CASSPSRGDGELFF.

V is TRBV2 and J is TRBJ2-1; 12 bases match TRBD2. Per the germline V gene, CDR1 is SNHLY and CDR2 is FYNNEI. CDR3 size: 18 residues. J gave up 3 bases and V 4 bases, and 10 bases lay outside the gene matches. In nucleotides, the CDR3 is TGTGCCAGCAGTGGCGGAACTAGCGGGGGGCTCATCTACAATGAGCAGTTCTTC. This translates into CASSGGTSGGLIYNEQFF. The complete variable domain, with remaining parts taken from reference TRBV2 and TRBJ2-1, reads EPEVTQTPSHQVTQMGQEVILRCVPISNHLYFYWYRQILGQKVEFLVSFYNNEISEKSEIFDDQFSVERPDGSNFTLKIRSTKLEDSAMYFCASSGGTSGGLIYNEQFFGPGTRLTVL.

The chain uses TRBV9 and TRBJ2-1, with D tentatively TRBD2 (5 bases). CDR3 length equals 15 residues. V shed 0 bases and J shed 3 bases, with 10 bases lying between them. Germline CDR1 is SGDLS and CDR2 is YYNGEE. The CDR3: CASSVGSGFYNEQFF. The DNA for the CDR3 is TGTGCCAGCAGCGTAGGATCGGGGTTCTACAATGAGCAGTTCTTC.